This T cell receptor (beta chain) appears in the sequencing data of a study of T cell responses to AZD1222 COVID-19 vaccine. For the study at large: Second doses at about 4 or about 12 weeks were pooled. Study-wide findings and caveats: Baseline antibody screening turned up just a handful of seropositive AZD1222 recipients. Regions left unmutated in variants are reportedly the target of nearly half of spike-specific TCRs. White British people made up most donors, females outnumbered males, and clonal diversity was possibly underestimated.

Comment on this clone: Its antigen is currently unknown.

Trimming pared 4 bases from V and 1 base from J, leaving 11 bases between. CDR3 length: 14 amino acids. Germline values: CDR1 SGHRS, CDR2 YFSETQ. This table comes from immunoSEQ multiplex PCR, and its TCRdb copy is limited to in-frame clones, with some not included. The sample includes 150,000 to 190,000 clones, about nine tenths seen only once; the top ten take 1.5% to 2%. This TCR was recovered from an adult in good health. The sequencing used peripheral blood, collected on day 0 of AZD1222 vaccination. The rearrangement uses TRBV5-1 and TRBJ1-1, with D uncertain. CDR3 protein: CASSLRATNTEAFF. CDR3 DNA: TGCGCCAGCAGCCTGCGAGCAACGAACACTGAAGCTTTCTTT.